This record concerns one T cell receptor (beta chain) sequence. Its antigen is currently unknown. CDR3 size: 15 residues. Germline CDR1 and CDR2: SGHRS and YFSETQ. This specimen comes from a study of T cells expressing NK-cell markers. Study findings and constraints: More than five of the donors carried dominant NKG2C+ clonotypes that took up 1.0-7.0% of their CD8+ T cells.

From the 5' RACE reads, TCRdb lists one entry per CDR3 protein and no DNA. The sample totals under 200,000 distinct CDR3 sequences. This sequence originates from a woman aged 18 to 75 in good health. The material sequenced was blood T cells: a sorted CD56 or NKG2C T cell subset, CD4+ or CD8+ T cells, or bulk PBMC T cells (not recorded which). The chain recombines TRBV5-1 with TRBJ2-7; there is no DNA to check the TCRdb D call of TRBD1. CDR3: CASSGSPRTGFEQYF.